This T cell receptor beta chain is drawn from a study of vaccination and CD4 T cells after COVID-19. This CDR3 region has 16 residues. The ends were cut back, 1 base at V and 6 bases at J, with 16 bases in the middle. Germline V gene sequence: CDR1 SGHVS, CDR2 FNYEAQ. This clonotype has just a few counts. Its matching antigen is unknown. Regarding treatment: approximately nine-day PBMC culture with coronavirus spike peptide pools or control peptides (ViraFEST assay). Oncomine TCR Beta short-read sequencing was applied to DNA from cultured CD4+ T cells. Each CDR3 protein gets one entry after TCRdb re-called the PCR reads with MiXCR. The sample contains just under 20,000 distinct CDR3 sequences, under 30% of which appear only once.

This sequence originates from a human donor with COVID-19. Source material: cultured CD4+ T cells from blood. The chain joins TRBV7-6 to TRBJ2-1; D gene ambiguous. CDR3 in DNA: TGTGCCAGCAGCTTAGTAAGTTGGACCGAGGCCAATGAGCAGTTCTTC. Residues: CASSLVSWTEANEQFF.